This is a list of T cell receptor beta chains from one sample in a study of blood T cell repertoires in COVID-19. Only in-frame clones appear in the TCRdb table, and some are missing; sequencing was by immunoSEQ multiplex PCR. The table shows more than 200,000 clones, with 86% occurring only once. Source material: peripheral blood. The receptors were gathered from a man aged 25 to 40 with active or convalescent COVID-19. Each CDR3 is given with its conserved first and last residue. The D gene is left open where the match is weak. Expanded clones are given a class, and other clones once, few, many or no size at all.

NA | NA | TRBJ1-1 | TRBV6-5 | CASRRNREMNTEAFF | TGTGCCAGCAGAAGAAACAGGGAAATGAACACTGAAGCTTTCTTT
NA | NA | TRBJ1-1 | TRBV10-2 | CASTQGYTEAFF | TGCGCCAGCACTCAGGGTTACACTGAAGCTTTCTTT
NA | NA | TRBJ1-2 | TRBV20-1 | CSASFSPTLSAYTF | TGCAGTGCTAGTTTCTCCCCGACTTTATCTGCCTACACCTTC
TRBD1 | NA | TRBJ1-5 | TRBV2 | CASIDRVDQPQHF | TGTGCCAGCATAGACAGGGTGGATCAGCCCCAGCATTTT
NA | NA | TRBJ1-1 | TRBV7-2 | CASSLSGGAFF | TGTGCCAGCAGCTTATCGGGAGGTGCTTTCTTT
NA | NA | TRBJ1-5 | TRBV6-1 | CASSGFREISNQPQHF | TGTGCCAGCAGTGGGTTTCGAGAGATCAGCAATCAGCCCCAGCATTTT
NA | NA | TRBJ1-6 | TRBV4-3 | CASSLDRPGEGSPLHF | TGCGCCAGCAGCCTGGATCGGCCAGGGGAGGGATCACCCCTCCACTTT
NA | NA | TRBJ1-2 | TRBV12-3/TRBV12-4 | CASSQDGVGYTF | TGTGCCAGCAGTCAAGACGGGGTCGGCTACACCTTC
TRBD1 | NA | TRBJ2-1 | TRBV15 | CATSRDLQGGRDEQFF | TGTGCCACCAGCAGAGATCTGCAAGGGGGCCGGGATGAGCAGTTCTTC
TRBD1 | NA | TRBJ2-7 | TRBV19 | CASSPGQGWSSYEQYF | TGTGCCAGTAGTCCCGGACAGGGTTGGAGCTCCTACGAGCAGTACTTC
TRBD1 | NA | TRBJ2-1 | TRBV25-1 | CASSEGQYNEQFF | TGTGCCAGCAGTGAGGGACAGTACAATGAGCAGTTCTTC
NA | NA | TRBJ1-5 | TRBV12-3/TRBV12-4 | CASSLQGNPPHF | TGTGCCAGCAGTTTACAGGGAAATCCCCCGCATTTT
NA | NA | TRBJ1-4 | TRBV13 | CASSFALSNEKLFF | TGTGCCAGCAGCTTCGCGCTATCTAATGAAAAACTGTTTTTT
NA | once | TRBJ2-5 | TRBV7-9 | CASSRAGLEETQYF | TGTGCCAGCAGCCGTGCAGGGTTGGAGGAGACCCAGTACTTC
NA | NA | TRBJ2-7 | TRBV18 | CASSPDRSYEQYF | TGTGCCAGCTCACCAGACAGATCCTACGAGCAGTACTTC
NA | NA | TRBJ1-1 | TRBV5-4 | CASSLGGSGEAFF | TGTGCCAGCAGCTTAGGGGGAAGTGGTGAAGCTTTCTTT
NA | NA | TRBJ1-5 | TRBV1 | CTSSQFFLTPANQPQHF | TGCACCAGCAGCCAATTCTTTCTGACACCAGCCAATCAGCCCCAGCATTTT
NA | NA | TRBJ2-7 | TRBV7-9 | CASSSQGPSFYEQYF | TGTGCCAGCAGCTCCCAGGGCCCCTCTTTTTACGAGCAGTACTTC
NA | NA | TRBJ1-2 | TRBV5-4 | CASSPGYPDRYRDGYTF | TGTGCCAGCAGCCCAGGCTACCCCGACAGGTATCGCGATGGCTACACCTTC
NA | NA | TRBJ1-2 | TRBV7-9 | CASSDEAYGYTF | TGTGCCAGCAGCGATGAAGCTTATGGCTACACCTTC
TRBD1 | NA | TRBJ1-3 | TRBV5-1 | CASSLTGGTGNTIYF | TGCGCCAGCAGCTTGACAGGGGGGACTGGAAACACCATATATTTT
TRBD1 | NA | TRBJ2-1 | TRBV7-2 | CASSLAAGGFNEQFF | TGTGCCAGCAGCTTAGCTGCAGGGGGCTTCAATGAGCAGTTCTTC
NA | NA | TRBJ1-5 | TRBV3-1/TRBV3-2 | CASSQGRPRGGSLRVWSQHF | TGTGCCAGCAGCCAAGGCCGGCCAAGGGGGGGCTCACTACGGGTCTGGTCCCAGCATTTT
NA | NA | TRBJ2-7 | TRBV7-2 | CASSWNPGLPASYEQYF | TGTGCCAGCAGCTGGAACCCGGGACTCCCCGCCTCCTACGAGCAGTACTTC
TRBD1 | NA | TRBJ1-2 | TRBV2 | CASSQDRESAGYTF | TGTGCCAGCAGTCAGGACAGGGAATCTGCTGGCTACACCTTC
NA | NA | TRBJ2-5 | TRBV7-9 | CASSPTTTGTQYF | TGTGCCAGCAGCCCCACTACGACGGGGACCCAGTACTTC
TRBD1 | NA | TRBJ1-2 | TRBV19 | CASSMEGQGSGYTF | TGTGCCAGTAGCATGGAGGGACAGGGCAGTGGCTACACCTTC